The clone carrying this TCR beta chain has at least ten counts. The antigen is not known. TCRdb recomputed calls from the 5' RACE reads with MiXCR, one row per CDR3 protein. The sample contains 65,000 to 70,000 distinct CDR3 sequences, around 3.9% of which appear only once. This specimen belongs to a study of neurological immune-mediated disorders. Notes on the study in general: Among 34 multiple sclerosis patients, 18 had repertoires that phylogenetic grouping placed in one related-CDR3 cluster, a possible signature.

The sequence was obtained from a man younger than 45 with multiple sclerosis. The sequenced sample was PBMCs.

CDR3 sequence: CASSKRQGRAFF. CDR3 nucleotide sequence: TGTGCCAGCAGTAAACGACAGGGCCGAGCTTTCTTT. The V gene is TRBV6-2 or TRBV6-3, the J gene TRBJ1-1; 7 nucleotides line up with TRBD1. CDR1 MNHEY and CDR2 SVGEGT come from the germline V gene. V was pared by 5 bases and J by 10 bases, with 7 bases of the junction left unmatched. This CDR3 is 12 amino acids long.